Below, 21 T cell receptor beta chains from the same sample are listed, as sequenced in a study of cytomegalovirus exposure and HLA in healthy donors. PCR used 60 Vbeta primers and 13 Jbeta primers. Sequenced by immunoSEQ multiplex PCR; TCRdb stores in-frame clones only, minus some. Of around 97,000 clones listed, 73% are singletons. The sequenced sample consisted of PBMCs. These TCRs come from a man aged 40-55 years in good health and CMV-seronegative.

The J gene is TRBJ2-1, the V gene TRBV29-1; TRBD2 aligns across 11 bases. Trimming took 8 bases from V and 6 from J; bases not matched to a gene: 6. The CDR3 contains 13 residues. CDR1 and CDR2 from the germline V gene are SQVTM and ANQGSEA. CDR3 in DNA: TGCAGCACATACGGGACTAGCGGCAATGAGCAGTTCTTC. This codes for CSTYGTSGNEQFF.

On this clone: The same CDR3 arises from other DNA sequences in this sample as well. The genes are TRBV5-4 and TRBJ2-7, with 8 bases matching TRBD2. The ends lost 4 bases at V and 0 bases at J; junction bases unmatched: 6. Germline values: CDR1 SGHNT, CDR2 YYREEE (reference sequence). This CDR3 contains 15 residues. The CDR3 bases are TGTGCCAGCAGCCTGAGCGGGGGCGACTCCTACGAGCAGTACTTC. Residues: CASSLSGGDSYEQYF.

The V and J genes are TRBV5-6 and TRBJ2-7, with TRBD2 as a possible D gene (5 bases). Germline CDR1 SGHDT, CDR2 YYEEEE. CDR3 length: 12 amino acids. The V gene lost 6 bases and the J gene lost 6 bases, with 13 bases spanning the gap. The CDR3 here is CASTSRGIEQYF. The CDR3 bases are TGTGCCAGCACCTCTCGGGGTATCGAGCAGTACTTC.

This chain connects TRBV4-3 to TRBJ1-2; D is unresolved. V was trimmed by 1 base and J by 4 bases, leaving 13 bases between them. This CDR3 is built from 15 residues. In germline, CDR1 is LGHNA, CDR2 YSLEER. The CDR3 nucleotides read TGCGCCAGCAGCCAAGGTTACTTAAGGAGCTATGGCTACACCTTC. Translating gives CASSQGYLRSYGYTF.

The chain joins TRBV5-1 to TRBJ2-7; weak D call: TRBD2 (5 bases). Germline-derived CDR1 and CDR2 are SGHRS and YFSETQ. This CDR3 has 14 residues. Trimming removed 4 bases at V and 6 bases at J, with 17 bases between. In DNA form, the CDR3 reads TGCGCCAGCAGCAGTTCCGGGCCCCGGGGCGAGCAGTACTTC. Translated, it gives CASSSSGPRGEQYF.

J is TRBJ2-7 and V is TRBV5-6; 8 bases are shared with TRBD1. The CDR3 covers 18 residues. The germline gives CDR1 SGHDT, CDR2 YYEEEE. Trimming took 5 bases from V and 2 from J; bases not matched to a gene: 18. CDR3 in DNA: TGTGCCAGCAGATCTTTGACGCGGATCGGACAGGGCGCCTACGAGCAGTACTTC. Translation gives CASRSLTRIGQGAYEQYF.

The rearrangement joins TRBV28 to TRBJ1-4; TRBD1 is a possible D gene (6 bases). CDR1 is MDHEN and CDR2 is SYDVKM in the germline V gene. The germline V and J ends were trimmed by 8 bases and 7 bases, with 14 bases remaining between them. The CDR3 runs to 13 residues. The CDR3 here is CASWAGAGEKLFF. CDR3 sequence (DNA): TGTGCCAGCTGGGCAGGGGCAGGTGAAAAACTGTTTTTT. Full variable domain (remainder filled in from reference TRBV28 and TRBJ1-4): DVKVTQSSRYLVKRTGEKVFLECVQDMDHENMFWYRQDPGLGLRLIYFSYDVKMKEKGDIPEGYSVSREKKERFSLILESASTNQTSMYLCASWAGAGEKLFFGSGTQLSVL.

A single count supports this clone. The chain is built from TRBV28 and TRBJ1-5; D is ambiguous. The CDR3 has 15 residues. Germline V gene lookup returns CDR1 MDHEN and CDR2 SYDVKM. V was cut by 1 base and J by 0 bases, with 7 bases left in between. As DNA, the CDR3 is TGTGCCAGCAGTTTATCGGGGTTTAGCAATCAGCCCCAGCATTTT. Its protein product is CASSLSGFSNQPQHF.

The chain links TRBV2 to TRBJ1-1; 9 nucleotides agree with TRBD1. Germline CDR1 and CDR2: SNHLY and FYNNEI. This CDR3 has 16 amino acids. With V trimmed by 5 bases and J by 1 base, 8 bases remained unmatched. The CDR3 bases are TGTGCCAGCAGTCAGCATGGACAGGGGAAGAACACTGAAGCTTTCTTT. It encodes CASSQHGQGKNTEAFF.

V and J are TRBV7-2 and TRBJ2-5; 9 bases agree with TRBD2. Germline lookup yields CDR1 SGHTA and CDR2 FQGNSA. CDR3 length: 16 residues. V was clipped by 1 base and J by 2 bases; unmatched bases: 5. The CDR3 spells CASSLGLAGLQETQYF. In DNA form, the CDR3 reads TGTGCCAGCAGCTTAGGTCTAGCGGGACTACAAGAGACCCAGTACTTC. The full variable domain, with the rest looked up from reference TRBV7-2 and TRBJ2-5, is GAGVSQSPSNKVTEKGKDVELRCDPISGHTALYWYRQSLGQGLEFLIYFQGNSAPDKSGLPSDRFSAERTGGSVSTLTIQRTQQEDSAVYLCASSLGLAGLQETQYFGPGTRLLVL.

This rearrangement joins TRBV19 to TRBJ1-5; D gene unclear. The germline CDR1 and CDR2 sequences are LNHDA and SQIVND (reference sequence). The V end was cut by 5 bases, the J end by 6 bases, with 14 bases between. This CDR3 has 14 amino acids. In DNA, the CDR3 is TGTGCCAGTAGTGACCCCCAGGTCCGTCAGCCCCAGCATTTT. It specifies CASSDPQVRQPQHF.

J is TRBJ2-7 and V is TRBV6-6; D is possibly TRBD2 (5 bases). Germline V lookup: CDR1 MNHNY, CDR2 SVGAGI (reference sequence). Trimming left V 0 bases short and J 7 bases short, with 13 bases between. This CDR3 is 14 amino acids long. The DNA of the CDR3 is TGTGCCAGCAGTTACTCTGGCGCGACGGGGGAGCAGTACTTC. Its protein product is CASSYSGATGEQYF.

The rearrangement uses TRBV5-1 and TRBJ1-4, with D maybe TRBD1 (6 bases). This CDR3 has 15 residues. Deletions cut 1 base from V and 8 bases from J, with 15 bases between. From germline, CDR1 is SGHRS and CDR2 YFSETQ. CDR3 DNA: TGCGCCAGCAGCTTGTCGGGAGGGGGTTTCGAAAAACTGTTTTTT. This sequence encodes CASSLSGGGFEKLFF.

CDR3 nucleotides: TGCAGCGTTGGTAGGGGCAGAGAGACCCAGTACTTC. Residues: CSVGRGRETQYF. The chain recombines TRBV29-1 with TRBJ2-5; possible D gene TRBD1, 5 bases. Trimming removed 4 bases at V and 4 bases at J, with 10 bases between. Germline V gene lookup returns CDR1 SQVTM and CDR2 ANQGSEA. The CDR3 has 12 residues.

This clone came up once. The chain uses TRBV5-1 and TRBJ2-5, with TRBD2 as a possible D gene (5 bases). V gave up 4 bases and J gave up 0 bases, with 7 bases separating them. CDR3 length: 13 residues. Germline loops: CDR1 SGHRS, CDR2 YFSETQ. The CDR3 sequence: CASSERYQETQYF. The DNA of the CDR3 is TGCGCCAGCAGCGAGCGGTACCAAGAGACCCAGTACTTC.

The chain recombines TRBV28 with TRBJ2-1; 14 nucleotides agree with TRBD2. CDR3 size: 16 residues. V shed 2 bases and J 4 bases; nucleotides not matched to a gene: 1. Germline lookup yields CDR1 MDHEN and CDR2 SYDVKM. In DNA, the CDR3 is TGTGCCAGCAGTTTAAGGACTAGCGGGGGGTACAATGAGCAGTTCTTC. Amino acids: CASSLRTSGGYNEQFF.

This chain connects TRBV2 to TRBJ2-1, with D tentatively TRBD1 (5 bases). CDR1 and CDR2 from the germline V gene are SNHLY and FYNNEI. V lost 2 bases to trimming and J lost 7 bases, with 12 bases between them. The CDR3 has 14 residues. The CDR3 loop is CASSERAGYNEQFF. The CDR3 region has the DNA TGTGCCAGCAGTGAACGGGCAGGGTATAATGAGCAGTTCTTC.

The chain recombines TRBV7-2 with TRBJ1-1, with D unresolved. CDR1 is SGHTA, CDR2 FQGNSA, per germline. CDR3 length: 13 residues. Trimming removed 4 bases from V and 4 bases from J, with 10 bases in between. The CDR3 sequence: CASSSIPGTEAFF. CDR3 in DNA: TGTGCCAGCAGCTCTATTCCGGGCACTGAAGCTTTCTTT.

This clone has a handful of counts. The CDR3 protein is CASTMTGTVGYGYTF. DNA of the CDR3: TGTGCCAGCACCATGACTGGGACAGTTGGCTATGGCTACACCTTC. V and J are TRBV6-1 and TRBJ1-2; 7 nucleotides agree with TRBD1. The CDR3 consists of 15 residues. From germline, CDR1 is MNHNS and CDR2 SASEGT. V lost 7 bases to trimming and J lost 4 bases; unmatched junction nucleotides: 12.

This clone was observed once. The CDR3 nucleotides are TGTGCCAGCAGCGTAGGCCAGGGGCGCACCGGGGAGCTGTTTTTT. This codes for CASSVGQGRTGELFF. The rearrangement uses TRBV9 and TRBJ2-2; TRBD1 might be the D (6 bases). The CDR3 runs to 15 residues. CDR1 is SGDLS and CDR2 is YYNGEE in the germline V gene. V was trimmed by 0 bases and J by 4 bases, leaving 10 bases between them.

This chain links TRBV5-6 with TRBJ1-6, with D perhaps TRBD1 (6 bases). Germline loops: CDR1 SGHDT, CDR2 YYEEEE. CDR3 length: 15 residues. Between the trimmed V and J ends, which lost 0 bases and 11 bases, there was a span of 15 bases. Here the CDR3 DNA reads TGTGCCAGCAGCTTGGAAGGGGGAAGTGGGCCACCCCTCCACTTT. Protein: CASSLEGGSGPPLHF.